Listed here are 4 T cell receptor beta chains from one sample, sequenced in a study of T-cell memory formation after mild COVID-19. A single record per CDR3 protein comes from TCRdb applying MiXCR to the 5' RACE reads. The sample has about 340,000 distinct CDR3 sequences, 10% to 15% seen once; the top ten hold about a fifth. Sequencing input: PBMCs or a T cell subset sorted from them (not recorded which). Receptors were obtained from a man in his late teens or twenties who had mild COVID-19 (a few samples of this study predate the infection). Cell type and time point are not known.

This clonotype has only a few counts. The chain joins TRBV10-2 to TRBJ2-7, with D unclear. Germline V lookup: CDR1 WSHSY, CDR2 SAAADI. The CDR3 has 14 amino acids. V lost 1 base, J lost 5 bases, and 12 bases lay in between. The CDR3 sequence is CASSEYSYDDEQYF. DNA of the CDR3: TGCGCCAGCAGTGAGTATTCCTACGACGACGAGCAGTACTTC.

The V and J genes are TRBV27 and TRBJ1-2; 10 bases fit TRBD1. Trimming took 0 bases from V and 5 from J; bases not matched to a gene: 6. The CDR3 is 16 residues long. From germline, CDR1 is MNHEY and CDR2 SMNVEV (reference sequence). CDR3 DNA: TGTGCCAGCAGTTTATCGGGGACAGGGGTTCGTTATGGCTACACCTTC. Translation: CASSLSGTGVRYGYTF.

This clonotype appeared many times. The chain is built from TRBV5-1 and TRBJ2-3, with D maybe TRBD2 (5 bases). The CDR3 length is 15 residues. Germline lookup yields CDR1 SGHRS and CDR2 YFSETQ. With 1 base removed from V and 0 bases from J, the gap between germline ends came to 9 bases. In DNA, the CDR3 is TGCGCCAGCAGCTTGCCAGCGGTTAGCACAGATACGCAGTATTTT. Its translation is CASSLPAVSTDTQYF.

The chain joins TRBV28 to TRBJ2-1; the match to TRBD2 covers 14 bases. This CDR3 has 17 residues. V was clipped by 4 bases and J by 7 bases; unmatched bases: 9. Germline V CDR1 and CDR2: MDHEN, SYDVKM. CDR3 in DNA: TGTGCCAGCAGTTCAAGACTAGCGGGGGGGCCATGGAATGAGCAGTTCTTC. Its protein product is CASSSRLAGGPWNEQFF.